These 10 T cell receptor beta chains were all obtained from the same sample, sequenced in a study of T-cell reconstitution after alpha-beta-depleted transplantation in children. Unique molecular identifiers were used in preparing the TCRbeta library. TCRdb re-derived calls from the PCR reads in MiXCR, one entry per CDR3 protein. The sample contains 450,000 to 600,000 distinct CDR3 sequences, 18% of which appear only once. The sample was PBMCs from the stem cell graft donor, taken from the stem cell graft. These receptors came from a human donor who donated a stem cell graft to a child with acute lymphoblastic leukemia.

There are a few counts of this clonotype. This CDR3 is CSHLGLAVTDTQYF. CDR3 nucleotides: TGCAGCCACCTCGGACTAGCGGTCACAGATACGCAGTATTTT. J is TRBJ2-3 and V is TRBV29-1; 10 bases align to TRBD2. The V gene's germline CDR1 is SQVTM and CDR2 ANQGSEA. J lost 2 bases, V lost 8 bases, and 7 bases had no gene match. CDR3 size: 14 residues.

This clonotype has only a few counts. The V gene is TRBV29-1, the J gene TRBJ1-3; D might be TRBD1 (5 bases). With 3 bases removed from V and 11 bases from J, the gap between germline ends came to 17 bases. The CDR3 is 13 amino acids. Germline CDR1 is SQVTM and CDR2 is ANQGSEA. The CDR3 region has the DNA TGCAGCGTTGAGAGTCTATCAGGGAGAGCCATATATTTT. The encoded protein is CSVESLSGRAIYF.

V usage is TRBV18 and J usage is TRBJ1-1; D gene uncertain. Germline V lookup: CDR1 KGHSH, CDR2 LQKENI. V lost 3 bases and J lost 2, with 10 bases in between. The CDR3 covers 14 residues. For the CDR3, the DNA is TGTGCCAGCTCACCCGACACTACAAACACTGAAGCTTTCTTT. This gives the protein CASSPDTTNTEAFF.

This rearrangement joins TRBV5-1 to TRBJ2-3, with TRBD2 identical over 7 bases. Trimming cost V 0 bases and J 4 bases; bases outside gene matches: 5. Germline lookup yields CDR1 SGHRS and CDR2 YFSETQ. The CDR3 runs to 15 residues. CDR3 in DNA: TGCGCCAGCAGCTTGGTCGGAGGGAGGGCAGATACGCAGTATTTT. This encodes CASSLVGGRADTQYF. The full variable domain, its missing parts supplied by reference TRBV5-1 and TRBJ2-3, is KAGVTQTPRYLIKTRGQQVTLSCSPISGHRSVSWYQQTPGQGLQFLFEYFSETQRNKGNFPGRFSGRQFSNSRSEMNVSTLELGDSALYLCASSLVGGRADTQYFGPGTRLTVL.

The chain links TRBV4-1 to TRBJ1-3; no reliable D call. Trimming pared 1 base from V and 0 bases from J, leaving 10 bases between. Germline loops: CDR1 MGHRA, CDR2 YSYEKL. The CDR3 extends over 16 amino acids. The CDR3 DNA reads as TGCGCCAGCAGCCAAGGGGTCGCGTTCTCTGGAAACACCATATATTTT. Translated: CASSQGVAFSGNTIYF.

This chain links TRBV29-1 with TRBJ2-1; D is unresolved. Germline V gene data show CDR1 as SQVTM and CDR2 as ANQGSEA. Trimming took 4 bases from V and 0 from J, leaving 16 bases between them. The CDR3 is 16 residues long. CDR3 bases: TGCAGCGTTGTCCTTTCGAGCGATAGCTCCTACAATGAGCAGTTCTTC. It codes for CSVVLSSDSSYNEQFF.

This chain links TRBV7-3 with TRBJ2-1, with D possibly being TRBD1 (6 bases). With 1 base removed from V and 5 bases from J, the gap between germline ends came to 18 bases. Germline CDR1 reads SGHTA; CDR2 reads FQGTGA. This CDR3 contains 17 residues. The CDR3 loop is CASSLMGWSAGDNEQFF. The DNA of the CDR3 is TGTGCCAGCAGCTTAATGGGCTGGAGCGCAGGGGACAATGAGCAGTTCTTC.

The gene calls are TRBV6-1 and TRBJ1-2; no definite D call. CDR3 length equals 13 residues. V was cut by 6 bases and J by 3 bases, with 11 bases left in between. Germline V gene data show CDR1 as MNHNS and CDR2 as SASEGT. In DNA, the CDR3 is TGTGCCAGCAGCCTCCAGATGGACTATGGCTACACCTTC. Amino acid sequence: CASSLQMDYGYTF.

This clonotype was counted ten times or more. CDR3 residues: CASRHPATNEKLFF. DNA of the CDR3: TGCGCCAGCCGCCATCCCGCAACTAATGAAAAACTGTTTTTT. The rearrangement uses TRBV5-1 and TRBJ1-4; D is ambiguous. Germline loops: CDR1 SGHRS, CDR2 YFSETQ. CDR3 length: 14 residues. Trimming removed 7 bases from V and 0 bases from J, with 10 bases in between.

The V call is TRBV12-3 or TRBV12-4, the J call TRBJ1-2, with 10 bases lining up with TRBD1. The CDR3 is 14 amino acids. The V segment lost 8 bases and the J segment 4 bases; nucleotides outside the gene matches: 7. The CDR3 DNA reads TGTGCCAGCCGCCGGACAGGGGGTACCTATGGCTACACCTTC. It is translated as CASRRTGGTYGYTF.